A selection of T cell receptor beta chains follows, all from one sample in a study of shared clonotypes between healthy human individuals. Assay: immunoSEQ multiplex PCR; the TCRdb copy retains only in-frame clones and omits some. The sample lists about 1.5 million clones; roughly 96% were seen once. Material for sequencing was naive CD4+ T cells sorted from blood. These receptors were taken from a man aged 30 to 45 in good health. The conserved cysteine and the conserved F or W are not part of the CDR3 here. Fields, in order: J gene, V gene, CDR3 protein.

TRBJ2-3 TRBV20-1 SASNSDTQY
TRBJ2-3 TRBV29-1 SVVRFGREQDTQY
TRBJ1-5 TRBV5-8 ASSLTPGVNNQPQH
TRBJ2-7 TRBV5-6 ASSLAGRAYEQY
TRBJ2-5 TRBV5-4 ASSLGGGFETQY
TRBJ1-4 TRBV7-9 ASSPGGAIIEKLF
TRBJ2-2 TRBV18 ASSPGLAGSNTGELF
TRBJ2-7 TRBV5-1 ASSSGQWYEQY
TRBJ2-7 TRBV6-6 ASSSPGTGLYEQY
TRBJ2-7 TRBV7-8 ASSLALRQETSYEQY
TRBJ1-1 TRBV7-2 ASSKGVLDTEAF
TRBJ2-1 TRBV9 ASSVGPSLGLAGGRTYNEQF
TRBJ2-1 TRBV18 ASSPSPRNEQF
TRBJ2-7 TRBV11-3 ASSPHAGSSYEQY
TRBJ1-1 TRBV5-6 ASSLAQETEAF
TRBJ2-7 TRBV5-1 ASSQSSDRGREQY
TRBJ2-7 TRBV5-1 ASSGGHNSYEQY
TRBJ2-7 TRBV28 ASSSGQVLSYEQY
TRBJ2-3 TRBV5-4 AYTGESGDTQY
TRBJ2-3 TRBV5-1 ASSVGASGDTDTQY
TRBJ2-1 TRBV18 ASSPQAGGGDEQF
TRBJ2-5 TRBV28 ASSMSIRRDVLAAQETQY
TRBJ1-1 TRBV19 ASTPGQGRTAF
TRBJ2-1 TRBV4-3 ASSQDFGTPMNEQF
TRBJ2-7 TRBV29-1 SARTGTHEQY
TRBJ1-1 TRBV28 ASSSTGLNTEAF
TRBJ2-7 TRBV29-1 SVGGSYEQY
TRBJ1-2 TRBV7-8 ASSLGGQIYGYT
TRBJ2-7 TRBV19 ASSIRMENSYEQY
TRBJ1-2 TRBV4-3 ASSQGNYGYT
TRBJ1-2 TRBV11-2 ASSLDGTASANYGYT
TRBJ1-5 TRBV29-1 SVGAGHQPQH
TRBJ2-2 TRBV7-2 ASSIQVLTGELF